This TCR beta chain emerged from a study of cytomegalovirus exposure and HLA in healthy donors (dated by TCRdb to the late 2010s). About the full investigation: An earlier analysis of roughly 500 of the donors reported 250 to 300 Gb of sequence data and 117 million unique TCR beta sequences obtained from around 190 million T cells. Every discovery cohort repertoire had been produced on one sequencing platform. Four or five DR-DQ haplotypes were handled as single units for association and clustering because linkage in the cohort was strong. A later analysis re-examined previously published TCR beta repertoires from roughly 650 donors and added high-resolution HLA genotyping to investigate patterns of TCR occurrence. The genetic ancestry cluster associated with self-reported Caucasian donors included about 84% of the roughly 400 genotyped donors. Besides the first cohort of 550 to 750 subjects, a separate validation cohort made up of 120 different subjects was used. The study profiled the T cell repertoires of 550 to 700 subjects by immunosequencing and related them to cytomegalovirus serostatus. Approximately 330 gigabases of sequencing data and roughly 81 million unique TCR sequences made up an early release that covered under 750 HLA-typed donors. The study combined high-throughput TCR immunosequencing, statistical association of individual TCRs with disease status, and machine learning to predict cytomegalovirus infection status. In a later genetic analysis, genome-wide SNP genotypes for 398 of the 666 donors were used, and that subset was treated as a discovery cohort. The later analysis used no new phenotypic data to find candidate immune exposures, relying instead on TCR beta sequences and their occurrence across donors. Typing coverage varied by locus: about 620-640 donors for A, B, C, DRB1 and DQB1; approximately 520 for DQA1; 606 for DPA1; 400 to 480 for DPB1. The study aimed to test whether cataloging public T cell receptors could reveal signatures of past pathogen exposure. An earlier analysis of some 500 of the donors used high-throughput TCR beta sequencing to judge whether each TCR beta V gene segment behaved as functional or pseudogenic. Across around 400 genotyped donors of the cohort, an average of roughly 250,000 unique TCR beta nucleotide sequences per donor were sequenced, and approximately 17% of those sequences were non-productive. Class I and class II HLA loci were covered by the typing at four-digit resolution. Donor age, sex, ethnicity and CMV serostatus were collected together with the repertoire data.

The cysteine opens and the phenylalanine closes a CDR3 of 16 amino acids. The sequence is cut down to CDR3 DNA, 48 bases in frame from base 1. The germline V gene (reference sequence) yields SEHNR for CDR1 and FQNEAQ for CDR2. Receptors were amplified or captured by the immunoSEQ multiplex PCR assay. For the multiplex PCR, a mixture combining 60 forward primers for TCR Vbeta segments and 13 reverse primers for TCR Jbeta segments was used. The CDR3 region of rearranged TCR beta genes was amplified from genomic DNA with a multiplex PCR assay. The Illumina HiSeq System was used to sequence the amplified TCR beta libraries as 87-base-pair reads. In the original analysis: A later analysis tallied 80 million to 95 million unique TCR beta chains across the 666 repertoires, and some 10 million of those chains were shared by two or more donors. A nearest-neighbor algorithm error-corrected the raw reads and collapsed the reads into unique sequences, merging closely related sequences to remove PCR and sequencing errors. V, D and J gene segments were assigned by aligning CDR3 sequences to IMGT reference sequences. For a sequence to be retained, at least a six-nucleotide match to both a V gene segment and a J gene segment was required. A rearrangement counted as productive if the CDR3 had no stop codons and remained in frame with V and J, and every other rearrangement counted as non-productive. Following IMGT convention, CDR3 was defined as the stretch from the second conserved V-encoded cysteine to the conserved J-encoded phenylalanine. The earlier analysis of about 620 of the donors excluded sequences that lacked an unambiguous match to a single V gene segment. An earlier analysis of under 750 of the donors called V segments functional above 56.7% productive rearrangements and segregating when the between-donor standard deviation exceeded 5%. To diagnose cytomegalovirus status from the catalog of TCR beta chain sequences, a statistical classification framework was built. V and J gene assignment, in a later analysis, came from comparing TCR nucleotide sequences with IMGT/GENE-DB human TR gene sequences. A later analysis assigned CDR3 sequences and most-parsimonious VDJ recombination scenarios with the TCRdist pipeline. In a later analysis, each TCR beta chain was defined by its CDR3 amino acid sequence together with its V-gene family, and reads without a unique V-gene family were excluded. A later analysis removed roughly 590 highly shared, low-generation-probability nucleotide sequences to deal with suspected cross-contamination and a sequencing artifact. A later analysis calculated a clonal expansion index for each public chain from normalized within-repertoire ranks of inferred template counts. In a later analysis, generation probabilities were computed using a VDJ recombination model fitted to out-of-frame rearrangements, and the results were checked against IGoR. Hypergeometric tests were used in a later analysis to score TCR-TCR, TCR-HLA and TCR-CMV co-occurrence, with a repertoire-size bias correction applied to the TCR pairs. False discovery rates were estimated in a later analysis by permuting HLA or CMV assignments 20 times. In a later analysis, co-occurring TCRs were grouped using DBSCAN, and TCRdist sequence similarity was added for clustering within HLA-allele-positive subsets. Repertoires with fewer than 30,000 or more than 120,000 public chains, plus five repertoires with anomalous nucleotide sharing, were excluded from co-occurrence clustering. TCRdb took over this immuneACCESS table, retaining in-frame rearrangements with V and J assigned. Such tables are incomplete; in checked studies, under half of the missing clones stem from an unresolved V gene, and the remainder is unexplained. V and J calls and clone size are as listed in that table; D and trimming were resolved from the DNA. This sample has under 300,000 clones in its table, and 86% of those were observed once. The top ten hold roughly 4% of the sample.

The cohort was made up of 500 to 850 healthy bone marrow donors. All cohort members were sampled while nominally healthy, although unrecorded immune exposures were likely present. The donor tested CMV seropositive, placing the donor among the 289 seropositive members of the cohort. Each donor provided a peripheral blood sample, and peripheral blood mononuclear cells were used for TCR beta sequencing. Genomic DNA was extracted from the blood cell samples with the Qiagen DNeasy Blood Extraction Kit. The research as a whole found: A later analysis found that HLA-associated TCR beta chains were more clonally expanded and had lower generation probabilities than equally common non-associated chains. Strong co-occurrence of HLA alleles, especially DR and DQ, made assigning TCR associations to individual alleles difficult. According to a later analysis, parvovirus B19, influenza, CMV and Epstein-Barr virus appeared linked to several top co-occurrence clusters. In an earlier analysis of approximately 600 of the donors, most TCR beta V segments were observed in productive rearrangements about 87% or about 30% of the time, broadly matching IMGT annotations. In a later analysis, the rate of TCR association differed among HLA loci, with DRB1 alleles having the most associated TCRs and HLA-C alleles having the fewest. Only TCR beta chains were sequenced in this cohort, and the absence of alpha or paired-chain data limited detectable features. In a later genetic analysis, a missense DCLRE1C variant was associated with V-gene and J-gene trimming of TCR beta chains, and the association was replicated in an independent cohort. In a later analysis, around 17,000 TCR beta sequences were associated with specific HLA alleles at a false discovery rate of 0.05. A few of the identified cytomegalovirus-associated TCR beta chains were confirmed in vitro to be specific for cytomegalovirus antigens. Cytomegalovirus status was reported to be diagnosed by the classifier with high specificity and sensitivity in both the original and validation cohorts. Because some donors lacked HLA typing at each locus, the association tests relied only on the typed subset. Immune exposure information for the cohort was limited to CMV serostatus. The earlier analysis of approximately 590 of the donors excluded roughly 17 rarely observed V segments, including chromosome 9 orphons, because counts were too low. Some IMGT-functional V segments, including TRBV6-2 and TRBV6-3, could not be told apart with the 87-base-pair reads, so those segments were excluded. A later genetic analysis reported fewer N-insertions in productive TCRs among donors in an Asian-associated ancestry cluster than the approximately 700-donor mean. The sequencing pipeline was judged likely to have produced a cluster of highly shared sequence variants as a technical artifact. Presence/absence analyses assumed roughly uniform sequencing depth across donors, an assumption that may not hold. In a later analysis, most CMV-associated TCR beta chains were found to appear HLA-restricted, with HLA associations seemingly driven largely by CMV exposure. Most TCR sequences were observed very rarely across donors, whereas some public TCRs were present in many individuals. Correlated functional status among segregating V segments might reflect linkage disequilibrium, but an unknown experimental factor could not be ruled out. A further reported finding was that TCR beta sequences accurately predicted the HLA-A and HLA-B alleles for most subjects in the first cohort. In the study, around 150 TCR beta chains were listed as associated with cytomegalovirus. The authors suggested that the approach could potentially be generalized to other disease states and immunological phenotypes.

Turning to this clone: There is no known antigen for this receptor. The junction shows a germline mismatch at one end, possibly a read error.

The receptor was derived from a man in his forties in good health and CMV-seropositive. The sample taken for sequencing was PBMCs. The rearranged segments are TRBV7-9 and TRBJ1-4; the junction holds 11 bases that match TRBD1. The CDR3 here reads CSSSPRGTGGAEKLFF. The DNA is as follows: TGTTCCAGCAGCCCTAGAGGGACAGGGGGAGCTGAAAAACTGTTTTTT.